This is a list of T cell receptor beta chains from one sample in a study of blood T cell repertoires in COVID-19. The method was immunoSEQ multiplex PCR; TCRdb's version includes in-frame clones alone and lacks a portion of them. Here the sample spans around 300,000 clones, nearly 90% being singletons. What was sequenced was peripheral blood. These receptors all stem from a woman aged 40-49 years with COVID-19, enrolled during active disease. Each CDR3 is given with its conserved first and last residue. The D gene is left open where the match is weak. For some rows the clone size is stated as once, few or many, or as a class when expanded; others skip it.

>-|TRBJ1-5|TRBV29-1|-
TGCAGCGTTAAGGGGGGGCCCATTAGCAATCAGCCCCAGCATTTT
CSVKGGPISNQPQHF
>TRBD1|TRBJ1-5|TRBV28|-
TGTGCCAGCACCCGGGGACAGATCAATCAGCCCCAGCATTTT
CASTRGQINQPQHF
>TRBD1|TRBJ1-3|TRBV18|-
TGTGCCAGCTCACTCGGACAGGTAGACTCTGGAAACACCATATATTTT
CASSLGQVDSGNTIYF
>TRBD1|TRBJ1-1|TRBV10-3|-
TGTGCCATCAGCCAGGACAGGGTGGATGAAGCTTTCTTT
CAISQDRVDEAFF
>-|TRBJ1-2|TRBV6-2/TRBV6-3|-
TGTGCCAGCAGTTACGCCGAGGAGAGCGGCTACACCTTC
CASSYAEESGYTF
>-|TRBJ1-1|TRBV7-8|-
TGTGCCAGCAGCCCCGAACGAGTGCAGGGAAGGCGTACTGAAGCTTTCTTT
CASSPERVQGRRTEAFF
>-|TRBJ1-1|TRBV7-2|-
TGTGCCAGCAGCTTATCGCGGAACACTGAAGCTTTCTTT
CASSLSRNTEAFF
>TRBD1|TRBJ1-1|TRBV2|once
TGTGCCAGCAGGCTAAGGGGGCGAGACACTGAAGCTTTCTTT
CASRLRGRDTEAFF
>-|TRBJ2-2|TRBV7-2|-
TGTGCCAGCAGCCCTAAGGTTCGGGTTAGTGTCACCGGGGAGCTGTTTTTT
CASSPKVRVSVTGELFF
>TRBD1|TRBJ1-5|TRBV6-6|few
TGTGCCAGCAGCCTACCGGGACAGGGGATGCATTTT
CASSLPGQGMHF
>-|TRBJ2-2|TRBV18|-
TGTGCCAGCTCACCTATTGAGGTGTCGCGGAACACCGGGGAGCTGTTTTTT
CASSPIEVSRNTGELFF
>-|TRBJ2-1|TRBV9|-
TGTGCCAGCAGCGTAGTGATTAGGAAGGAGAAGCAGTTCTTC
CASSVVIRKEKQFF
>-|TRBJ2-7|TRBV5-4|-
TGTGCCAGCAGCCACACCTCCTCGAATACGGGGCAGTACTTC
CASSHTSSNTGQYF
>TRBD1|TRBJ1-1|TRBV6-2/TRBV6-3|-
TGTGCCAGCAGTGGACAGGCCACTGAAGCTTTCTTT
CASSGQATEAFF
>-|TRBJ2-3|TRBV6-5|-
TGTGCCAGCCTAAAGCGGAGCACAGATACGCAGTATTTT
CASLKRSTDTQYF
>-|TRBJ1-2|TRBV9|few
TGTGCCAGCAGCGTAGCGGGCTATGGCTACACCTTC
CASSVAGYGYTF
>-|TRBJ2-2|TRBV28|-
TGTGCCAGCATAAGGCGGGCCGGGGAGCTGTTTTTT
CASIRRAGELFF
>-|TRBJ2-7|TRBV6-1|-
TGTGCCAGCAGTGAGGGCCCGTTAGAGCAGTACTTC
CASSEGPLEQYF
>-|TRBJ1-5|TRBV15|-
TGTGCCACCAGCAGAGATGGCATCAGTACCAATCAGCCCCAGCATTTT
CATSRDGISTNQPQHF
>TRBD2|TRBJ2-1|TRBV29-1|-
TGCAGCGTTGGGCTAGCGGGAGGGCCGGGTGAGCAGTTCTTC
CSVGLAGGPGEQFF
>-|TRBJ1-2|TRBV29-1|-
TGCAGCGTTCCCCGGGGAGGGACAAACTATGGCTACACCTTC
CSVPRGGTNYGYTF
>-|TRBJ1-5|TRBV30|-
TGTGCCTGGAATTGGCAGGGTCTTCAGCCCCAGCATTTT
CAWNWQGLQPQHF
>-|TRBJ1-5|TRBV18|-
TGTGCCAGCTCACCAGGGGCAAAGGATCAGCCCCAGCATTTT
CASSPGAKDQPQHF
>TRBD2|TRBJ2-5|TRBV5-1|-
TGCGCCAGCAGCTTGACTAGCGGGAGACTTAGGGAGACCCAGTACTTC
CASSLTSGRLRETQYF
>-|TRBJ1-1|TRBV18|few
TGTGCCAGCTTCGGGGGGAGGCCTGAAGCTTTCTTT
CASFGGRPEAFF
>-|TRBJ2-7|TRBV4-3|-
TGCGCCAGCAGCCAGGGAGGGGGTAGCTCCTACGAGCAGTACTTC
CASSQGGGSSYEQYF
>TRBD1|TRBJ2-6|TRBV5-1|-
TGCGCCAGCAGCTTGGGGGGGACAGTTTTCTCTGGGGCCAACGTCCTGACTTTC
CASSLGGTVFSGANVLTF
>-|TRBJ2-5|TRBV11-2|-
TGTGCCAGCAGCTTAGCTTGGGGTGGGAGGGAGACCCAGTACTTC
CASSLAWGGRETQYF
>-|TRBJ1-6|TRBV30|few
TGTGCCTGGAGTGTACTAACAGGAGAGTATACGGGTTCACCCCTCCACTTT
CAWSVLTGEYTGSPLHF
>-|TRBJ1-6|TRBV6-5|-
TGTGCCACCCGACGGGGAACTAATTCACCCCTCCACTTT
CATRRGTNSPLHF
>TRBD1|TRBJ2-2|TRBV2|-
TGTGCCAGCAGTGCAGATATGGTCAGGGGGACCGGGGAGCTGTTTTTT
CASSADMVRGTGELFF
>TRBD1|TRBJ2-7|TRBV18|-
TGTGCCAGCTCACCACCTAAGACCGGGACAGGGTACGAGCAGTACTTC
CASSPPKTGTGYEQYF
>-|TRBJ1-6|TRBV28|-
TGTGCCAGCAGGAGTGACAGATCGAACCACTTT
CASRSDRSNHF
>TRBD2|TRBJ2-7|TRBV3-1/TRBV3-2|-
TGTGCCAGCAGCCAGGGGCGCGGGGGCTACGAGCAGTACTTC
CASSQGRGGYEQYF
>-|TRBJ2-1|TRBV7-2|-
TGTGCCAGCAGCTTTCTATATGAGCAGTTCTTC
CASSFLYEQFF
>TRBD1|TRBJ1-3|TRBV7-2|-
TGTGCCAGCAGCTTAGAAGGGGGCGCTGGAAACACCATATATTTT
CASSLEGGAGNTIYF
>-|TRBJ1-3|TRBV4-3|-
TGCGCCAGCAGCCAAAACGCTGGGCATGGAAACACCATATATTTT
CASSQNAGHGNTIYF
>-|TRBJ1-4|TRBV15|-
TGTGCCACCAGCAGACGGACTAGTTTGGAAAAACTGTTTTTT
CATSRRTSLEKLFF
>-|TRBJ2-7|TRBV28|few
TGTGCCAGCAGAGAACTTATCAGGGATACGCGCGAGCAGTACTTC
CASRELIRDTREQYF
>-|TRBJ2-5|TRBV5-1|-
TGCGCCAGCAGCTTGTTTCCGACTTCCCTGGACAGACAAGAGACCCAGTACTTC
CASSLFPTSLDRQETQYF
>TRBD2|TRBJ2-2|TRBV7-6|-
TGTGCCAGCAGCCCCCGGACTAGCGGGAGGGCTAACACCGGGGAGCTGTTTTTT
CASSPRTSGRANTGELFF
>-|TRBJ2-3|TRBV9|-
TGTGCCAGCAGCCCTAGGGGCCTAGCGCAGGCGGCGGATACGCAGTATTTT
CASSPRGLAQAADTQYF
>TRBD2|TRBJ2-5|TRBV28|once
TGTGCCAGCAGTTCGACTAGCGGGCGAGCTTGGACCCAGTACTTC
CASSSTSGRAWTQYF
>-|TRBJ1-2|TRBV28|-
TGTGCCAGCAGGATAAACCCTACAGAGTTGTATGGCTACACCTTC
CASRINPTELYGYTF
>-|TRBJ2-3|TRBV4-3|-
TGCGCCAGCAGCCCCGAGTACACAGATACGCAGTATTTT
CASSPEYTDTQYF
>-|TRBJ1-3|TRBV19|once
TGTGCCAGTAGTACGACTCCGATGACTGCTACCTCTGGAAACACCATATATTTT
CASSTTPMTATSGNTIYF
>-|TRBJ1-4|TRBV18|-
TGTGCCAGCTCCTCACTGGGACTCACCCATGAAAAACTGTTTTTT
CASSSLGLTHEKLFF
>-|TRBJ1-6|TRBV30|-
TGTGCCTGGAGAATCACAGGGAATCAGTCACCCCTCCACTTT
CAWRITGNQSPLHF
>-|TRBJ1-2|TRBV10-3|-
TGTGCCATCAGCGCTCTAAAAGGAGATGGCTACACCTTC
CAISALKGDGYTF
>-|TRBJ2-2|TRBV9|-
TGTGCCAGCAGCGAGACAGTGAACACCGGGGAGCTGTTTTTT
CASSETVNTGELFF
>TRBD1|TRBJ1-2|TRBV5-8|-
TGTGCCAGCAGCCCCGATTCTTGGGGGGACAGGGAAGAGTACTATGGCTACACCTTC
CASSPDSWGDREEYYGYTF
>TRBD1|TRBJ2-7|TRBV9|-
TGTGCCAGCAGCGTAGGTCCGGGACAGGGATCGTACGAGCAGTACTTC
CASSVGPGQGSYEQYF
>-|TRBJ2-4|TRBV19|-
TGTGCCAGTAGCCTAAGACAGGTTCTAGCCAAAAACATTCAGTACTTC
CASSLRQVLAKNIQYF
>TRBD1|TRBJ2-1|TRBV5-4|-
TGTGCCAGCAGCTCGACAGGGAAAGATGAGCAGTTCTTC
CASSSTGKDEQFF
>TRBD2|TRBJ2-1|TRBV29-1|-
TGCAGCGTTGAAGGGAGGCCCTCTAGCGGTGGCTACAATGAGCAGTTCTTC
CSVEGRPSSGGYNEQFF
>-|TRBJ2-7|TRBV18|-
TGTGCCAGCTCACCGGCGGAGAGCTCCTACGAGCAGTACTTC
CASSPAESSYEQYF
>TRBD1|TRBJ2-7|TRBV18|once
TGTGCCAGCTCACCCGGGGACAGGGTAAACGAGCAGTACTTC
CASSPGDRVNEQYF
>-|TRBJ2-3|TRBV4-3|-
TGCGCCAGCAGCCAAGAGGGTTTTGCGGCAGATACGCAGTATTTT
CASSQEGFAADTQYF
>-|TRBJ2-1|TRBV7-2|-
TGTGCCAGCAGCTCAGACTGGAGCTCCTACAATGAGCAGTTCTTC
CASSSDWSSYNEQFF
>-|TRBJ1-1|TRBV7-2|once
TGTGCCAGCAGCCTGGAAAGGAGGAACACTGAAGCTTTCTTT
CASSLERRNTEAFF